Listed here are 19 T cell receptor beta chains from one sample, sequenced in a study of cytomegalovirus exposure and HLA in healthy donors. Vbeta (60) and Jbeta (13) primers were used in the PCR. This table comes from immunoSEQ multiplex PCR, and its TCRdb copy is limited to in-frame clones, with some not included. The sample lists around 160,000 clones, around 80% seen once, with more than 7% in the top ten. The source material was PBMCs. The receptors here all came from a male donor in good health and CMV-seropositive.

The chain combines TRBV5-1 with TRBJ1-1, with a tentative D call TRBD1 (6 bases). Per germline, CDR1 SGHRS and CDR2 YFSETQ. This CDR3 comprises 13 residues. Trimming left V 1 base short and J 8 bases short, with 12 bases between. The CDR3: CASSLTGQTEAFF. The CDR3, as DNA: TGCGCCAGCAGCTTGACAGGGCAGACAGAAGCTTTCTTT.

The V call is TRBV7-2, the J call TRBJ2-7; TRBD1 is a possible D gene (5 bases). V lost 5 bases and J 2 bases, leaving 13 bases between the germline ends. The CDR3 has 14 residues. Germline lookup yields CDR1 SGHTA and CDR2 FQGNSA. CDR3 coding DNA: TGTGCCAGCAGCCCCGGCGTAGGGGCCTACGAGCAGTACTTC. Its protein product is CASSPGVGAYEQYF.

J is TRBJ1-1 and V is TRBV5-1, with D hard to call. Deletions cut 3 bases from V and 5 bases from J, with 11 bases between. CDR3 size: 13 residues. Germline values: CDR1 SGHRS, CDR2 YFSETQ. The CDR3 loop is CASSSDGVTEAFF. The CDR3, as DNA: TGCGCCAGCAGCTCCGACGGGGTAACTGAAGCTTTCTTT.

This clone showed up just a few times. For the CDR3, the DNA is TGTGCCAGCAGTCGACAGGGAGACGATCAGCCCCAGCATTTT. Its protein product is CASSRQGDDQPQHF. V and J are TRBV28 and TRBJ1-5; 7 bases fit TRBD1. Trimming took 5 bases from V and 5 from J; bases not matched to a gene: 6. The CDR3 covers 14 residues. Per the germline V gene, CDR1 is MDHEN and CDR2 is SYDVKM.

The rearrangement links TRBV10-3 to TRBJ2-3; TRBD2 agrees at 9 bases. V was pared by 5 bases and J by 2 bases, with 8 bases of the junction left unmatched. The CDR3 runs 16 residues. Germline CDR1 reads ENHRY; CDR2 reads SYGVKD. In nucleotides, the CDR3 is TGTGCCATCAGTAGGGGAGGGACTAGCCTCACAGATACGCAGTATTTT. It codes for CAISRGGTSLTDTQYF.

This clone is medium-sized in the sample. The genes are TRBV27 and TRBJ1-2, with D possibly TRBD1 on 5 matching bases. The CDR3 runs to 15 residues. V lost 5 bases, J lost 3 bases, and 16 bases lay in between. Germline V gene lookup returns CDR1 MNHEY and CDR2 SMNVEV (reference sequence). The CDR3 here is CASSPWTQADYGYTF. CDR3 DNA sequence: TGTGCCAGCAGTCCATGGACACAGGCTGACTATGGCTACACCTTC.

The gene calls are TRBV18 and TRBJ1-2; TRBD1 matches 7 bases. The CDR3 is 16 residues long. The V gene's germline CDR1 is KGHSH and CDR2 LQKENI. V trimming: 3 bases; J trimming: 9 bases; junction bases outside the gene matches: 16. This chain's CDR3 is CASSPMTGIGSMSYTF. In nucleotides, the CDR3 is TGTGCCAGCTCACCTATGACAGGGATCGGATCTATGAGCTACACCTTC.

The CDR3 spells CASMGLAGSYTQYF. The DNA for the CDR3 is TGCGCCAGTATGGGACTAGCGGGGTCGTATACGCAGTATTTT. The chain couples TRBV5-1 to TRBJ2-3; 13 bases are shared with TRBD2. CDR3 length equals 14 residues. Germline lookup yields CDR1 SGHRS and CDR2 YFSETQ. V shed 8 bases, J shed 7 bases, and the junction held 7 bases outside the gene matches.

CDR3 residues: CASSRTSSADTQYF. The DNA of the CDR3 is TGTGCCAGCAGCCGCACGAGCTCGGCAGATACGCAGTATTTT. The genes are TRBV6-6 and TRBJ2-3; D gene unclear. The CDR3 has 14 residues. The germline CDR1 and CDR2 sequences are MNHNY and SVGAGI (reference sequence). V was pared by 6 bases and J by 4 bases, with 14 bases between.

The genes are TRBV7-2 and TRBJ1-6; D unresolved. Germline-derived CDR1 and CDR2 are SGHTA and FQGNSA. Deletions cut 5 bases from V and 0 bases from J, with 14 bases between. This CDR3 contains 17 residues. This chain's CDR3 is CASSPLPLSSYNSPLHF. DNA for the CDR3: TGTGCCAGCAGCCCCCTCCCCCTAAGCTCCTATAATTCACCCCTCCACTTT.

The V call is TRBV18, the J call TRBJ2-5; D might be TRBD1 (5 bases). TRBJ2-7 matches the DNA end more closely, so the J call is doubtful. The CDR3 has 14 amino acids. Germline assignment: CDR1 KGHSH and CDR2 LQKENI. The CDR3 region is CASSPQQGSGEQYF. Here the CDR3 DNA reads TGTGCCAGCTCACCCCAGCAGGGATCGGGCGAGCAGTACTTC.

This clone turned up a few times. The chain is built from TRBV4-3 and TRBJ1-1, with D hard to call. V was trimmed by 4 bases and J by 1 base, leaving 7 bases between them. This CDR3 is 13 amino acids long. Germline assignment: CDR1 LGHNA and CDR2 YSLEER. CDR3 nucleotides: TGCGCCAGCAGCCTATCGGGGAACACTGAAGCTTTCTTT. Protein: CASSLSGNTEAFF.

The chain joins TRBV7-9 to TRBJ1-6; 7 positions agree with TRBD1. Germline trimming cut 0 bases from V and 7 bases from J; bases unmatched to any gene: 3. CDR3 length equals 15 residues. Germline CDR1 SEHNR, CDR2 FQNEAQ (reference sequence). The CDR3 is CASSLAQGPNSPLHF. CDR3 DNA: TGTGCCAGCAGCTTAGCACAGGGGCCCAATTCACCCCTCCACTTT.

This clone was counted once. The chain joins TRBV9 to TRBJ1-2; 7 bases align to TRBD1. CDR1 and CDR2 from the germline V gene are SGDLS and YYNGEE. V was clipped by 3 bases and J by 4 bases; unmatched bases: 9. This CDR3 is built from 15 residues. CDR3 sequence: CASSALKGAAYGYTF. The CDR3, as DNA: TGTGCCAGCAGCGCGTTAAAGGGGGCGGCCTATGGCTACACCTTC.

The genes are TRBV28 and TRBJ2-7; D is perhaps TRBD2 (5 bases). The CDR3 is 14 amino acids. Germline loops: CDR1 MDHEN, CDR2 SYDVKM. The V and J ends lost 3 bases and 0 bases respectively, with 9 bases between them. The CDR3 reads CASSFSRASYEQYF. The CDR3, as DNA: TGTGCCAGCAGTTTCTCGCGGGCCTCCTACGAGCAGTACTTC. The variable domain in full, completed from reference TRBV28 and TRBJ2-7, reads DVKVTQSSRYLVKRTGEKVFLECVQDMDHENMFWYRQDPGLGLRLIYFSYDVKMKEKGDIPEGYSVSREKKERFSLILESASTNQTSMYLCASSFSRASYEQYFGPGTRLTVT.

The chain combines TRBV15 with TRBJ1-4, with D possibly TRBD1 on 5 matching bases. CDR1 is LNHNV, CDR2 YYDKDF, per germline (reference sequence). Trimming cost V 1 base and J 8 bases, with 14 bases left between them. The CDR3 runs 15 residues. The CDR3 spells CATSRVSGLIEKLFF. CDR3 DNA: TGTGCCACCAGCAGAGTGTCGGGACTTATCGAAAAACTGTTTTTT. The full variable domain, rest sourced from reference TRBV15 and TRBJ1-4, is DAMVIQNPRYQVTQFGKPVTLSCSQTLNHNVMYWYQQKSSQAPKLLFHYYDKDFNNEADTPDNFQSRRPNTSFCFLDIRSPGLGDTAMYLCATSRVSGLIEKLFFGSGTQLSVL.

On this clone itself: One end of the junction does not line up with germline, which may come from a read error. The genes are TRBV7-6 and TRBJ2-6; weak D call: TRBD1 (5 bases). The CDR3 length is 14 residues. Germline assignment: CDR1 SGHVS and CDR2 FNYEAQ. The CDR3 nucleotides read TGTGCCAGCAGCTTAGAGGCTGGGGCCAACGGCCTGACTTTC. Translation gives CASSLEAGANGLTF.

The rearrangement links TRBV5-1 to TRBJ2-7, with 9 bases that match TRBD2. There are 15 residues in the CDR3. The germline gives CDR1 SGHRS, CDR2 YFSETQ. Trimming cost V 4 bases and J 2 bases; bases outside gene matches: 7. CDR3 in DNA: TGCGCCAGCAGCGCGGGAGGGACGGACGCCTACGAGCAGTACTTC. Protein product: CASSAGGTDAYEQYF.

The chain carries TRBV27 and TRBJ1-1; maybe TRBD1 (5 bases). The CDR3 consists of 13 residues. Germline V gene sequence: CDR1 MNHEY, CDR2 SMNVEV (reference sequence). Deletions cut 7 bases from V and 4 bases from J, with 13 bases between. The CDR3 region is CASNLRGGTEAFF. CDR3 nucleotide sequence: TGTGCCAGCAATCTACGGGGGGGCACTGAAGCTTTCTTT.